These 18 T cell receptor beta chains originate from one sample sequenced in a study of T-cell memory formation after mild COVID-19. TCRdb re-derived calls from the 5' RACE reads in MiXCR, one entry per CDR3 protein. The sample lists 50,000 or so distinct CDR3 sequences, 25% to 35% occurring once. Source material: PBMCs or a T cell subset sorted from them (not recorded which). Every receptor here comes from a man between 18 and 29 years old who had mild COVID-19 (a few samples of this study predate the infection). Cell type and time point are not known.

The V call is TRBV12-3 or TRBV12-4, the J call TRBJ2-1, with no clear D. V gave up 3 bases and J gave up 2 bases, with 8 bases separating them. This CDR3 comprises 14 residues. The CDR3 here is CASSFGAAYNEQFF. The DNA of the CDR3 is TGTGCCAGCAGTTTCGGTGCCGCCTACAATGAGCAGTTCTTC.

J is TRBJ2-1 and V is TRBV7-9, with D possibly TRBD1 on 5 matching bases. The CDR3 contains 14 residues. Trimming took off 10 bases at V and 9 bases at J, with 22 bases between the two ends. CDR1 and CDR2 from the germline V gene are SEHNR and FQNEAQ (reference sequence). The CDR3 reads CATRPRAGKGEQFF. The DNA of the CDR3 is TGTGCCACTCGGCCAAGGGCAGGGAAGGGTGAGCAGTTCTTC.

The CDR3 nucleotides read TGCGCCAGCAGCTTGGAGAGGGGACAGGTAAATGAAGCTTTCTTT. It encodes CASSLERGQVNEAFF. This chain joins TRBV5-1 and TRBJ1-1; TRBD1 agrees at 8 bases. This CDR3 contains 15 residues. CDR1 is SGHRS, CDR2 YFSETQ, per germline. The ends lost 0 bases at V and 7 bases at J; junction bases unmatched: 8.

The chain links TRBV4-3 to TRBJ2-5; TRBD2 might be the D (5 bases). This CDR3 is built from 16 residues. Germline V lookup: CDR1 LGHNA, CDR2 YSLEER. Trimming removed 0 bases at V and 1 base at J, with 12 bases between. Here the CDR3 reads CASSQDIEGFQETQYF. CDR3 DNA: TGCGCCAGCAGCCAAGATATAGAGGGATTCCAAGAGACCCAGTACTTC.

This clonotype has only a few counts. The CDR3 DNA reads as TGCAGCGTTGCCGGCCGACTAGCGGGGGGGTACCAAGAGACCCAGTACTTC. As protein: CSVAGRLAGGYQETQYF. V gene TRBV29-1 combines with J gene TRBJ2-5; the match to TRBD2 covers 14 bases. The germline V gene has CDR1 SQVTM and CDR2 ANQGSEA. The CDR3 totals 17 residues. The junction had 7 bases not matched to a gene; V was cut back by 4 bases and J by 0 bases. Based on the CDR3 plus reference TRBV29-1 and TRBJ2-5, the full variable domain is SAVISQKPSRDICQRGTSLTIQCQVDSQVTMMFWYRQQPGQSLTLIATANQGSEATYESGFVIDKFPISRPNLTFSTLTVSNMSPEDSSIYLCSVAGRLAGGYQETQYFGPGTRLLVL.

This clonotype appeared a few times. The chain employs TRBV2 and TRBJ2-5; D remains ambiguous. Trimming left V 0 bases short and J 4 bases short, with 18 bases between. Germline V gene sequence: CDR1 SNHLY, CDR2 FYNNEI. The CDR3 spans 17 residues. The CDR3 coding sequence is TGTGCCAGCAGTGAAGCTCAGATGGCCCTGGCTGGAGAGACCCAGTACTTC. Translation: CASSEAQMALAGETQYF.

This clonotype came up a few times. The chain links TRBV5-6 to TRBJ2-7, with no clear D. With 0 bases removed from V and 5 bases from J, the gap between germline ends came to 9 bases. Germline V gene sequence: CDR1 SGHDT, CDR2 YYEEEE. The CDR3 runs 13 residues. CDR3 DNA: TGTGCCAGCAGCTTGGACTACCTAAACGAGCAGTACTTC. This sequence encodes CASSLDYLNEQYF.

At least ten counts were recorded for this clonotype. The chain combines TRBV20-1 with TRBJ2-4; D gene uncertain. The CDR3 length is 14 residues. Germline values: CDR1 DFQATT, CDR2 SNEGSKA (reference sequence). The V end was cut by 0 bases, the J end by 1 base, with 7 bases between. CDR3 protein: CSARDSRAKNIQYF. CDR3 sequence (DNA): TGCAGTGCTAGAGATTCCAGGGCCAAAAACATTCAGTACTTC.

V gene TRBV6-5 combines with J gene TRBJ2-3, with TRBD2 matching 8 bases. Trimming removed 4 bases from V and 0 bases from J; junction bases left unmatched: 6. There are 16 residues in the CDR3. Germline assignment: CDR1 MNHEY and CDR2 SVGAGI. The CDR3 DNA sequence: TGTGCCAGCAGTTCAACAGCGGGGGCTAGCACAGATACGCAGTATTTT. Amino acid sequence: CASSSTAGASTDTQYF.

The rearrangement uses TRBV12-3 or TRBV12-4 and TRBJ1-1; D is ambiguous. The CDR3 totals 12 residues. V gave up 5 bases and J gave up 7 bases, with 11 bases separating them. CDR3 bases: TGTGCCAGCAGTGGGCCCCCGGTTGAAGCTTTCTTT. Its protein product is CASSGPPVEAFF.

The chain links TRBV4-2 to TRBJ2-1, with 9 bases matching TRBD2. Germline trimming cut 1 base from V and 6 bases from J; bases unmatched to any gene: 7. Germline CDR1 LGHNA, CDR2 YNFKEQ. The CDR3 spans 16 residues. Here the CDR3 reads CASSQGLAGKANEQFF. DNA of the CDR3: TGTGCCAGCAGCCAAGGCCTAGCGGGGAAGGCCAATGAGCAGTTCTTC.

This clonotype was counted once. The chain carries TRBV29-1 and TRBJ1-1; D not certain. CDR1 is SQVTM, CDR2 ANQGSEA, per germline. The V gene lost 1 base and the J gene lost 5 bases, with 11 bases spanning the gap. This CDR3 has 13 residues. CDR3 nucleotide sequence: TGCAGCGTTGAAGGTGGGATTGCGACTGAAGCTTTCTTT. This encodes CSVEGGIATEAFF.

As concerns this clonotype: An end of the junction differs from the germline gene, which may be a read error. This chain joins TRBV6-2 or TRBV6-3 and TRBJ1-5; unclear D gene. The CDR3 contains 14 residues. Germline CDR1 and CDR2: MNHEY and SVGEGT. CDR3 residues: CASSYRAHNQPKHF. In DNA form, the CDR3 reads TGTGCCAGCAGTTACCGGGCCCACAATCAGCCCAAGCATTTT.

There are a few counts of this clonotype. CDR3 protein: CASSYRGYEQYF. CDR3 sequence (DNA): TGTGCCAGCAGTTACAGGGGCTACGAGCAGTACTTC. This chain connects TRBV6-5 to TRBJ2-7, with D perhaps matching TRBD1 (5 bases). The CDR3 length is 12 residues. Germline-derived CDR1 and CDR2 are MNHEY and SVGAGI. Trimming took off 2 bases at V and 3 bases at J, with 5 bases between the two ends.

This clonotype has a handful of counts. This chain joins TRBV6-5 and TRBJ2-2; 8 bases are shared with TRBD2. The CDR3 extends over 17 amino acids. Germline CDR1 MNHEY, CDR2 SVGAGI. The junction had 9 bases not matched to a gene; V was cut back by 6 bases and J by 0 bases. The DNA of the CDR3 is TGTGCCAGCAGCTTGAGCACGGGACTAGCGAACACCGGGGAGCTGTTTTTT. This translates into CASSLSTGLANTGELFF.

This clonotype has more than one count but fewer than ten. The V and J genes are TRBV6-5 and TRBJ1-5; no definite D call. V lost 6 bases, J lost 9 bases, and 18 bases lay in between. Germline V gene data show CDR1 as MNHEY and CDR2 as SVGAGI. This CDR3 region has 14 residues. The CDR3 sequence is CASSPLGGLLPQHF. As DNA, the CDR3 is TGTGCCAGCAGCCCCCTGGGAGGGCTTCTGCCCCAGCATTTT.

The chain links TRBV29-1 to TRBJ1-1; D remains unclear. There are 11 residues in the CDR3. With 3 bases removed from V and 4 bases from J, the gap between germline ends came to 6 bases. From germline, CDR1 is SQVTM and CDR2 ANQGSEA. CDR3 amino acids: CSVDRSTEAFF. As DNA, the CDR3 is TGCAGCGTTGATCGCAGCACTGAAGCTTTCTTT.

This clonotype appeared a few times. The rearrangement links TRBV7-7 to TRBJ2-5; 11 bases line up with TRBD2. Germline CDR1 reads SSHAT; CDR2 reads FNYEAQ (reference sequence). This CDR3 is 17 amino acids long. Unmatched junction bases numbered 9, after V lost 1 base and J lost 5 bases. The chain's CDR3 is CASSLDSGGALTETQYF. In DNA form, the CDR3 reads TGTGCCAGCAGCTTAGATAGCGGGGGGGCCCTAACGGAGACCCAGTACTTC.